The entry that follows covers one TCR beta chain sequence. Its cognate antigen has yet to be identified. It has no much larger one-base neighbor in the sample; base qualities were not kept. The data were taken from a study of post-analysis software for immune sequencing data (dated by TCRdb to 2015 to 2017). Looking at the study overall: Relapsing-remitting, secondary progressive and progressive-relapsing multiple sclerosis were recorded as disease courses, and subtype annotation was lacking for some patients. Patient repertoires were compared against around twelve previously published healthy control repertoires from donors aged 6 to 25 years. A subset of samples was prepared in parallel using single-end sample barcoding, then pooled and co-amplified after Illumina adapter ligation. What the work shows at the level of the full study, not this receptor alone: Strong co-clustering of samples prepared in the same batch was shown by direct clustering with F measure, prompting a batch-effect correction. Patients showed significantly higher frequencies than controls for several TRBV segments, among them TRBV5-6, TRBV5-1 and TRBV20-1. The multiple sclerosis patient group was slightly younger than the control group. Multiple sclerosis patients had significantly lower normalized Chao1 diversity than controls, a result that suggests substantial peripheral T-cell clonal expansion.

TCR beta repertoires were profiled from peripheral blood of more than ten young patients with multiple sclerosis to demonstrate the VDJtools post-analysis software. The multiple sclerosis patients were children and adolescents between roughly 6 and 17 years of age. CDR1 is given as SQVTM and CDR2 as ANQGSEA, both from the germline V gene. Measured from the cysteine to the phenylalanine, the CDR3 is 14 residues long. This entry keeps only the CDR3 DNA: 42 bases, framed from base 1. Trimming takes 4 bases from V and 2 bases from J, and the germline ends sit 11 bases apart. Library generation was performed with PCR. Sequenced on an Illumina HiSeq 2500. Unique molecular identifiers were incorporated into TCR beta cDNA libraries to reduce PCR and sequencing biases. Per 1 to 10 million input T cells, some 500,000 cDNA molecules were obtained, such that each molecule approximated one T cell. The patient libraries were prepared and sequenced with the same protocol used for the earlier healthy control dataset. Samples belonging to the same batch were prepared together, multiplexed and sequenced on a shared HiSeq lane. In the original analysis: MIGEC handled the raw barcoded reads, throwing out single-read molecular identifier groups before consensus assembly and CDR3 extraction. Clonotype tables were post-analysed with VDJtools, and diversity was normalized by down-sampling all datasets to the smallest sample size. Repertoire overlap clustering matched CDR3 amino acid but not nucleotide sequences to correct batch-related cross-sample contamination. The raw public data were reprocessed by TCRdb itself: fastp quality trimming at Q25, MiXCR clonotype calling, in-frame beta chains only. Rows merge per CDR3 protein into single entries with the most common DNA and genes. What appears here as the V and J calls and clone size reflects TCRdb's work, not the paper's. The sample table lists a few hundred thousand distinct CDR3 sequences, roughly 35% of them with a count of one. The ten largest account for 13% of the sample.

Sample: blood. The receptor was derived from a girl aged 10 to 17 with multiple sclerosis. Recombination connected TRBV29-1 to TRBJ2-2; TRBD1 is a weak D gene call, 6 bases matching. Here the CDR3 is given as CSVVTGHNTGELFF. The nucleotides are TGCAGCGTTGTGACAGGCCACAACACCGGGGAGCTGTTTTTT.